The rows below give T cell receptor beta chains drawn from one sample of a study of T cell repertoires in cytomegalovirus infection. TCRdb itself ran the reads through MiXCR, one entry per CDR3 protein. The sample lists nearly 550,000 distinct CDR3 sequences; approximately 15% were seen once. The sequenced sample consisted of CD8+ T cells from PBMCs. These receptors originate from a human donor in good health (CMV status not recorded). Some clones in this sample may be carry-over from other donors' samples. Both conserved end residues are part of each CDR3. D genes are given only for firm matches.

j_call | d_call | v_call | cdr3_aa
TRBJ1-1 | . | TRBV20-1 | CSARDPDGLFNTEAFF
TRBJ2-6 | TRBD1 | TRBV7-6 | CASSLGGAGANVLTF
TRBJ2-3 | . | TRBV19 | CASRKVGGLDTQYF
TRBJ1-1 | TRBD1 | TRBV7-9 | CASSATGTGNTEAFF
TRBJ2-7 | TRBD2 | TRBV5-8 | CASSSRVGYGLAYEQYF
TRBJ2-5 | TRBD2 | TRBV30 | CAWSLWGGGETQYF
TRBJ1-1 | . | TRBV6-1 | CASSGSGTGHTEAFF
TRBJ1-6 | . | TRBV4-1 | CASSHAQGQGNSPLHF
TRBJ2-1 | TRBD2 | TRBV4-1 | CASRAGGFSSYNEQFF
TRBJ2-2 | . | TRBV7-6 | CASSVRSGQTPTGELFF
TRBJ2-7 | TRBD2 | TRBV9 | CASSREAGGTSYEQYF
TRBJ2-7 | TRBD2 | TRBV7-9 | CASSARLAGDYEQYF
TRBJ2-1 | . | TRBV5-6 | CASSLPDFDNEQFF
TRBJ2-7 | . | TRBV2 | CASKETEGLEQYF
TRBJ1-2 | . | TRBV7-2 | CASSQTWGALAWGYTF
TRBJ2-5 | . | TRBV18 | CASSPPFGEQTQYF
TRBJ2-1 | . | TRBV27 | CASKVAGGPYNEQFF
TRBJ2-7 | TRBD2 | TRBV7-2 | CASSFASGRASYEQYF
TRBJ1-6 | . | TRBV6-1 | CASMHRDRPSPLHF
TRBJ2-5 | . | TRBV5-4 | CASSLEGLQETQYF
TRBJ1-5 | . | TRBV25-1 | CASSVGHNNQPQHF
TRBJ2-7 | . | TRBV30 | CAWSQGAASYEQYF
TRBJ1-5 | TRBD1 | TRBV10-3 | CAISEGRANRGSNQPQHF
TRBJ2-7 | TRBD2 | TRBV6-1 | CASRSRWGGSLDEQYF
TRBJ1-2 | . | TRBV2 | CASSEETPPPGYTF
TRBJ2-2 | . | TRBV27 | CASSLGDSTGELFF
TRBJ2-3 | . | TRBV7-8 | CASSLGVSSTDTQYF